This T cell receptor (beta chain) was sequenced during a study of T cells after yellow fever vaccination. The wider study: Investigators used CD3, CD45RA, CCR7 and CD95 to sort the EM, EMRA, CM and Tscm memory subsets. Those fractions that held only low numbers of cells were prepared using the SMART-Seq v4 Ultra Low Input RNA kit. Study-level points and caveats: Detected again after the booster were most primary-vaccination clones, at 96% CD4 and approximately 90% CD8.

The CDR3 runs to 15 residues. Per germline, CDR1 MNHEY and CDR2 SVGAGI. Trimming removed 6 bases at V and 4 bases at J, with 18 bases between. TCRdb independently ran MiXCR on the 5' RACE reads; one entry per CDR3 protein. The sample lists 15,000 or so distinct CDR3 sequences; around 4% were seen once. Ten or more counts support this clonotype. The sequence derives from a man in his thirties or forties who received the YFV17D yellow fever vaccine. The chain is built from TRBV6-5 and TRBJ1-1; D may be TRBD1 (5 bases). Sequencing was performed on PBMCs, either bulk or a sorted T-cell subset (CD4+, CD8+, memory, or dextramer-sorted; not recorded which), taken 15 days after the yellow fever booster vaccination. CDR3 coding DNA: TGTGCCAGCAGGCCCGCTGGGGGGGGAAGCACTGAAGCTTTCTTT. Encoded protein: CASRPAGGGSTEAFF.